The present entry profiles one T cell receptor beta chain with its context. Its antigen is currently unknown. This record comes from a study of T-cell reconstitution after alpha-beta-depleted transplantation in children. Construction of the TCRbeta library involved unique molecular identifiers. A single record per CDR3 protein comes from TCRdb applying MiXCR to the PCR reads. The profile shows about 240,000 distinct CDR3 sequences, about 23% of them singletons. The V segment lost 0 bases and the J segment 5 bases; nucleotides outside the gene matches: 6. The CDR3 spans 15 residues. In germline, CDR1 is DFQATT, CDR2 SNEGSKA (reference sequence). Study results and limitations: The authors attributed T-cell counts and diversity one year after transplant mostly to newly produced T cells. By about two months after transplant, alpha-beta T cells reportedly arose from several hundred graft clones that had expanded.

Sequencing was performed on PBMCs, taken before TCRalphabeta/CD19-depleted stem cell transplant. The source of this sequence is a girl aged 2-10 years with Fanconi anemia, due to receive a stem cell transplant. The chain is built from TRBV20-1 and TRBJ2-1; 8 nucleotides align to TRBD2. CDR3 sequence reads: CSARDVLADNNEQFF. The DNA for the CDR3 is TGCAGTGCTAGAGACGTACTAGCGGACAACAATGAGCAGTTCTTC.